This T cell receptor (beta chain) originates from a study of Graves' ophthalmopathy and Graves' hyperthyroidism. V lost 4 bases and J 3 bases, leaving 9 bases between the germline ends. Per germline, CDR1 MNHEY and CDR2 SVGEGT. The CDR3 totals 13 residues. The sequenced template was RNA, covering the TCR beta CDR3 region. RT-PCR was first run with HTBI primers, then multiplex PCR in a second round. Each CDR3 protein is one row after TCRdb ran MiXCR on the multiplex PCR reads. The table includes under 350,000 distinct CDR3 sequences, about 17% detected once. This clonotype was obtained from an adult man with Graves' ophthalmopathy. The V gene is TRBV6-2 or TRBV6-3, the J gene TRBJ1-2; a weak D match, TRBD1 (6 bases). Material for sequencing was peripheral blood. CDR3 loop: CASSSTGYYGYTF. The CDR3 coding sequence is TGTGCCAGCAGTTCGACAGGATACTATGGCTACACCTTC.